A single sample is the source of the 23 T cell receptor beta chains below, sequenced in a study of blood T cell repertoires in COVID-19. Repertoires were generated with immunoSEQ multiplex PCR, while TCRdb's copy carries only in-frame clones and drops some. Counted here are roughly 230,000 clones, roughly 81% occurring once; the ten biggest clones make up about 0.91%. The sample comprised peripheral blood. Source of these receptors: a man aged 40-49 years with acute or convalescent COVID-19.

The chain has TRBV27 and TRBJ1-1, with D possibly being TRBD1 (5 bases). Trimming pared 3 bases from V and 7 bases from J, leaving 12 bases between. This CDR3 spans 13 amino acids. Germline values: CDR1 MNHEY, CDR2 SMNVEV (reference sequence). The CDR3 DNA follows: TGTGCCAGCAGTTTGCAGGGCCCCCTTGAAGCTTTCTTT. It yields the protein CASSLQGPLEAFF.

J is TRBJ1-5 and V is TRBV5-6, with D uncertain. The CDR3 is made up of 12 amino acids. The V end lost 0 bases, the J end lost 5 bases, and 3 bases lay between the germline ends. Germline V gene sequence: CDR1 SGHDT, CDR2 YYEEEE. The CDR3: CASSLVDQPQHF. The DNA for the CDR3 is TGTGCCAGCAGCTTGGTCGATCAGCCCCAGCATTTT.

The chain employs TRBV14 and TRBJ2-5; 11 bases are a match to TRBD2. The V segment lost 4 bases and the J segment 2 bases; nucleotides outside the gene matches: 3. Germline CDR1 reads SGHDN; CDR2 reads FVKESK. The CDR3 is made up of 15 amino acids. CDR3 loop: CASSPRLAGQETQYF. The CDR3 nucleotides read TGTGCCAGCAGCCCCCGACTAGCGGGGCAAGAGACCCAGTACTTC.

The rearrangement joins TRBV24-1 to TRBJ2-2; perhaps TRBD2 as D (6 bases). Germline-derived CDR1 and CDR2 are KGHDR and SFDVKD. The length of the CDR3 is 13 residues. V was shortened by 12 bases and J by 4 bases, with 14 bases between the two germline ends. The CDR3 region is CASSGGITGELFF. The CDR3 DNA sequence: TGTGCCTCCTCTGGAGGGATCACCGGGGAGCTGTTTTTT.

This clone showed up just once. The J gene is TRBJ2-5, the V gene TRBV6-1; 7 bases map to TRBD2. The germline CDR1 and CDR2 sequences are MNHNS and SASEGT. The CDR3 length is 16 residues. V lost 0 bases, J lost 0 bases, and 4 bases stayed unmatched. The CDR3 region has the DNA TGTGCCAGCAGTGAAGCAGTCCTAGCGGACCAAGAGACCCAGTACTTC. Translated, it gives CASSEAVLADQETQYF.

The rearrangement uses TRBV5-6 and TRBJ1-3; 7 bases match TRBD1. This CDR3 region has 15 residues. Germline CDR1 SGHDT, CDR2 YYEEEE. V dropped 4 bases and J dropped 5; count of bases not matched to a gene: 9. CDR3 amino acids: CASSENRGSRNTIYF. CDR3 nucleotide sequence: TGTGCCAGCAGCGAGAACAGGGGCTCAAGAAACACCATATATTTT.

The CDR3 is CASSSQGARSYNEQFF. For the CDR3, the DNA is TGTGCCAGCAGCTCCCAGGGGGCGAGATCCTACAATGAGCAGTTCTTC. The V and J genes are TRBV28 and TRBJ2-1, with TRBD1 matching over 8 bases. Germline assignment: CDR1 MDHEN and CDR2 SYDVKM. This CDR3 region has 16 residues. Losses at the gene ends were 6 bases for V and 1 base for J; bases not matched to a gene: 8.

The chain has TRBV5-1 and TRBJ2-7, with D possibly being TRBD2 (6 bases). The CDR3 contains 15 residues. Germline V gene data show CDR1 as SGHRS and CDR2 as YFSETQ. V was shortened by 0 bases and J by 3 bases, with 13 bases between the two germline ends. Here the CDR3 DNA reads TGCGCCAGCAGCTTGGATGAGGGGAGGAGCTACGAGCAGTACTTC. Its protein product is CASSLDEGRSYEQYF.

The gene calls are TRBV10-3 and TRBJ1-6; D gene unclear. Trimming took 10 bases from V and 5 from J, leaving 15 bases between them. In germline, CDR1 is ENHRY, CDR2 SYGVKD. The CDR3 extends over 14 amino acids. CDR3 nucleotides: TGTGCCACCCGACGGCTAGGCGATAATTCACCCCTCCACTTT. Translating gives CATRRLGDNSPLHF.

The chain recombines TRBV2 with TRBJ1-2; TRBD1 agrees at 11 bases. The germline CDR1 and CDR2 sequences are SNHLY and FYNNEI. There are 15 residues in the CDR3. Trimming cost V 6 bases and J 4 bases; bases outside gene matches: 7. The CDR3 DNA follows: TGTGCCAGCAGAGACTTGGGACAGGGGGTCTATGGCTACACCTTC. Protein product: CASRDLGQGVYGYTF.

The genes are TRBV5-4 and TRBJ1-4; a weak D match, TRBD1 (6 bases). This CDR3 has 14 amino acids. Germline lookup yields CDR1 SGHNT and CDR2 YYREEE (reference sequence). Deletions cut 2 bases from V and 6 bases from J, with 11 bases between. The CDR3 bases are TGTGCCAGCAGCTTTGGGGGCGGCGATGAAAAACTGTTTTTT. Translation gives CASSFGGGDEKLFF.

This chain connects TRBV6-5 to TRBJ1-3, with no clear D. Germline V gene lookup returns CDR1 MNHEY and CDR2 SVGAGI. The CDR3 sequence is 14 residues long. Trimming removed 2 bases from V and 4 bases from J, with 9 bases in between. The CDR3 coding sequence is TGTGCCAGCAGTTACCTTTCAGGAGGAAACACCATATATTTT. It codes for CASSYLSGGNTIYF.

V and J are TRBV7-9 and TRBJ1-1, with TRBD1 as a possible D gene (6 bases). The CDR3 extends over 14 amino acids. Trimming shortened V by 0 bases and J by 1 base, and 6 bases separated the two germline ends. The germline V gene encodes CDR1 SEHNR and CDR2 FQNEAQ (reference sequence). CDR3 loop: CASSLATGNTEAFF. The CDR3 bases are TGTGCCAGCAGCTTAGCGACAGGGAACACTGAAGCTTTCTTT.

V is TRBV5-6 and J is TRBJ2-7, with 7 bases matching TRBD1. J gave up 5 bases and V 0 bases, and 2 bases lay outside the gene matches. The CDR3 runs to 13 residues. Germline CDR1 and CDR2: SGHDT and YYEEEE. The CDR3 loop reads CASSLAGTDEQYF. The CDR3 bases are TGTGCCAGCAGCTTGGCCGGGACAGACGAGCAGTACTTC.

There are a few counts of this clone. V and J are TRBV20-1 and TRBJ2-7; D unclear. The CDR3 has 14 residues. Trimming shortened V by 3 bases and J by 0 bases, and 12 bases separated the two germline ends. CDR1 DFQATT and CDR2 SNEGSKA come from the germline V gene (reference sequence). The DNA for the CDR3 is TGCAGTGCTAGTGACCCACTAAGCTCCTACGAGCAGTACTTC. This codes for CSASDPLSSYEQYF.

This chain joins TRBV28 and TRBJ2-7, with TRBD1 as a possible D gene (6 bases). Germline assignment: CDR1 MDHEN and CDR2 SYDVKM. CDR3 length: 15 residues. V was shortened by 4 bases and J by 4 bases, with 17 bases between the two germline ends. The CDR3 nucleotides read TGTGCCAGCAGTTCCGCAACCGGGACACGGTACGAGCAGTACTTC. It translates to CASSSATGTRYEQYF.

The CDR3 protein is CASSMSWDSSYEQYF. The CDR3 region has the DNA TGTGCCAGTAGTATGTCCTGGGACAGCTCCTACGAGCAGTACTTC. J is TRBJ2-7 and V is TRBV19; 7 bases line up with TRBD1. Germline loops: CDR1 LNHDA, CDR2 SQIVND (reference sequence). The J segment lost 0 bases and the V segment lost 3 bases, leaving 5 bases of the junction unmatched. The CDR3 length is 15 residues. The entire variable domain, with the rest obtained from reference TRBV19 and TRBJ2-7, is as follows: DGGITQSPKYLFRKEGQNVTLSCEQNLNHDAMYWYRQDPGQGLRLIYYSQIVNDFQKGDIAEGYSVSREKKESFPLTVTSAQKNPTAFYLCASSMSWDSSYEQYFGPGTRLTVT.

This rearrangement joins TRBV15 to TRBJ2-7, with 7 positions matching TRBD1. The CDR3 length is 18 residues. J gave up 0 bases and V 0 bases, and 11 bases lay outside the gene matches. The V gene's germline CDR1 is LNHNV and CDR2 YYDKDF (reference sequence). As DNA, the CDR3 is TGTGCCACCAGCAGAGATAAATTGGGACAGACCGTCTCCTACGAGCAGTACTTC. The encoded protein is CATSRDKLGQTVSYEQYF.

This rearrangement joins TRBV24-1 to TRBJ2-3; 7 bases fit TRBD2. J gave up 4 bases and V 5 bases, and 5 bases lay outside the gene matches. The CDR3 has 14 amino acids. Germline values: CDR1 KGHDR, CDR2 SFDVKD. The CDR3 sequence is CATSGSGGADTQYF. The CDR3 region has the DNA TGTGCCACCAGTGGGTCGGGGGGAGCAGATACGCAGTATTTT.

The J gene is TRBJ1-3, the V gene TRBV3-1 (or the pseudogene TRBV3-2), with D perhaps TRBD1 (6 bases). In germline, CDR1 is LGHDT, CDR2 YNNKEL (reference sequence). The CDR3 totals 16 residues. The V and J ends lost 3 bases and 6 bases respectively, with 18 bases between them. The DNA for the CDR3 is TGTGCCAGCAGCCACTATCCCGGGGACAACGAAAACACCATATATTTT. This translates into CASSHYPGDNENTIYF.

This chain connects TRBV6-2 or TRBV6-3 to TRBJ1-1; 9 bases agree with TRBD1. The length of the CDR3 is 18 residues. Trimming at V came to 6 bases and at J to 10 bases, leaving 24 bases not matched to a gene. The germline CDR1 and CDR2 sequences are MNHEY and SVGEGT. This CDR3 reads CASSHDQRTGAVVVGAFF. For the CDR3, the DNA is TGTGCCAGCAGCCACGATCAACGGACAGGGGCCGTGGTGGTAGGAGCTTTCTTT.

The J gene is TRBJ2-2, the V gene TRBV12-3 or TRBV12-4; 8 bases are a match to TRBD2. V lost 3 bases to trimming and J lost 7 bases; unmatched junction nucleotides: 1. The CDR3 runs 13 residues. CDR3 amino acids: CASSLRGDGELFF. DNA of the CDR3: TGTGCCAGCAGTTTGCGGGGGGACGGGGAGCTGTTTTTT.

This clone was counted between two and nine times. The chain combines TRBV11-2 with TRBJ1-5; 11 positions agree with TRBD1. Germline CDR1 reads SGHAT; CDR2 reads FQNNGV. V trimming: 5 bases; J trimming: 7 bases; junction bases outside the gene matches: 4. The CDR3 covers 14 residues. For the CDR3, the DNA is TGTGCCAGCAGCCGTGGGACAGGGGGGCAGCCCCAGCATTTT. Amino acid sequence: CASSRGTGGQPQHF.